This section outlines one T cell receptor (beta chain) sequence together with its context. What it recognizes is unknown. This specimen comes from a study of shared clonotypes between healthy human individuals. Study as a whole: Those who served as donors were a couple of women and a few men between the ages of 18 and 49.

CDR1 is SGHTA and CDR2 is FQGNSA in the germline V gene. V was trimmed by 2 bases and J by 6 bases, leaving 8 bases between them. The length of the CDR3 is 14 residues. Study results and caveats: Rarefaction revealed incomplete sorted-subset sequencing despite large depth.

This table comes from immunoSEQ multiplex PCR, and its TCRdb copy is limited to in-frame clones, with some not included. The table lists over a million clones, around 76% of them singletons, with 1.4% in the top ten. Caucasian adults living in Nashville, Tennessee, provided all samples. This rearrangement joins TRBV7-2 to TRBJ1-6; D unresolved. The origin of this receptor is a man between 18 and 35 years old in good health. Sequencing input: memory CD4+ T cells sorted from blood. Subset specified: CD45RA-negative fraction. The CDR3 region has the DNA TGTGCCAGCAGCTTAATCGCGGTTAATTCACCCCTCCACTTT. Residues: CASSLIAVNSPLHF.